The entry below gives a single T cell receptor beta chain sequence along with its context. The target antigen is unknown. The junction does not match germline at one end; this may be a read error. These data originate in a study of cytomegalovirus exposure and HLA in healthy donors. Study findings and constraints: For most TCR beta V segments, an earlier analysis put the productive rate at about 87% or about 30% of the time.

PCR primers comprised 60 Vbeta and 13 Jbeta primers. Profiling relied on immunoSEQ multiplex PCR, and the TCRdb table lists in-frame clones only, not all of them. The table records nearly 110,000 clones, more than 75% of them present only once. The CDR3 covers 13 residues. CDR1 is SEHNR, CDR2 FQNEAQ, per germline (reference sequence). The V and J genes are TRBV7-9 and TRBJ2-5; possible D gene TRBD2, 6 bases. The sequenced sample was PBMCs. This sequence was found in a man between 25 and 39 years old in good health and CMV-seropositive. The DNA of the CDR3 is TGTTCCAGCAGCCCTTGGGAGGCAGAGACCCAGTACTTC. This codes for CSSSPWEAETQYF.